This T cell receptor (beta chain) was found in a study of shared clonotypes between healthy human individuals. Points from the study as a whole: The rarefaction results pointed to incomplete sorted-subset sequencing despite large depth.

The CDR3 has 13 amino acids. V was trimmed by 1 base and J by 5 bases, leaving 8 bases between them. Germline lookup yields CDR1 SGHNT and CDR2 YENEEA. A remark on this clone: The antigen is not known.

CD4+ cells yielded CD45RA+ naive and CD45RA-negative memory subsets. At deep level, the assay was performed. Researchers divided each subset's genomic DNA evenly across several immunoSEQ plates. Produced via immunoSEQ multiplex PCR; TCRdb's table is partial and in-frame only. Here the sample spans fewer than 1.6 million clones, around 98.5% being singletons. V usage is TRBV11-3 and J usage is TRBJ1-1; D is uncertain. This sequence originates from a man under 40 in good health. The specimen was naive CD4+ T cells sorted from blood. Subset defined: CD45RA+ positively selected. The CDR3 DNA sequence: TGTGCCAGCAGCTTAGTTCTGGGAACTGAAGCTTTCTTT. The encoded protein is CASSLVLGTEAFF.